This T cell receptor (beta chain) was retrieved from a study of response to subunit inactivated influenza vaccine. Notes on the study in general: It was suggested by the authors that few new T cells are recruited by each seasonal influenza vaccination.

This clonotype was counted ten times or more. Its antigen is undetermined. Each CDR3 protein gets one entry after TCRdb re-called the RT-PCR reads with MiXCR. The sample has hundreds of thousands of distinct CDR3 sequences; around a sixth are singletons. Trimming stripped 6 bases from V and 3 bases from J, with 9 bases between. This CDR3 has 12 amino acids. This TCR was recovered from a man aged 45-65 years who received an inactivated influenza vaccine. This sequence joins TRBV12-3 or TRBV12-4 and TRBJ2-7, with D hard to call. This sample comprised PBMCs from blood, obtained approximately 13 days after vaccination. CDR3 sequence: CASSPGYYEQYF. The CDR3, as DNA: TGTGCCAGCAGCCCCGGGTACTACGAGCAGTACTTC.